This T cell receptor (beta chain) is from a study of cytomegalovirus exposure and HLA in healthy donors. Study-wide points: A further, later analysis showed that HLA-associated TCR beta chains (compared with equally common others) were more clonally expanded. A later analysis by the authors found several of the most significant clusters apparently linked to common viral pathogens. As confirmed in vitro, a few CMV-associated chains were specific for CMV antigens.

As regards this clone: The antigen remains unidentified.

Both 60 Vbeta primers and 13 Jbeta primers went into the PCR. The table came from immunoSEQ multiplex PCR; TCRdb's copy has only in-frame clones and leaves some out. The data show hundreds of thousands of clones, with around 65% seen just once and 2% to 2.5% held by the top ten. These donors, healthy bone marrow donors, were studied. This CDR3 has 18 residues. This TCR was sampled from a female donor in good health and CMV-seronegative. This chain links TRBV21-1 with TRBJ2-7; the table's D call, TRBD1, has no DNA check behind it. TRBV21-1 is shown as a pseudogene. Input material: PBMCs. The CDR3 is CASSPDRGRQFQDYEQYF. The DNA of the CDR3 is TGTGCCAGCAGCCCGGACAGGGGGCGCCAGTTTCAGGACTACGAGCAGTACTTC.